This entry lists 25 T cell receptor beta chains sequenced from one sample in a study of chemoradiotherapy in HPV16-positive cancers. Clones were read by immunoSEQ multiplex PCR, and TCRdb kept only the in-frame ones, dropping some. The sample shows approximately 50,000 clones, about 88% of them seen only once. This material consisted of blood, taken from a patient who underwent chemoradiotherapy. The source of these receptors is a human donor with HPV-associated anogenital cancer.

As DNA, the CDR3 is TGTGCCAGCAGTGAATTAAGCCCTGAAGCTTTCTTT. Translation gives CASSELSPEAFF. This sequence joins TRBV2 and TRBJ1-1; D gene uncertain. CDR3 length equals 12 residues. The V and J ends lost 2 bases and 6 bases respectively, with 7 bases between them. Per germline, CDR1 SNHLY and CDR2 FYNNEI.

V is TRBV6-4 and J is TRBJ2-7; 7 bases agree with TRBD1. The CDR3 length is 16 residues. CDR1 and CDR2 (germline): MRHNA, SNTAGT. J was trimmed by 0 bases and V by 3 bases; bases with no gene match: 8. This CDR3 reads CASSEEQGPLSYEQYF. CDR3 in DNA: TGTGCCAGCAGTGAGGAACAGGGGCCCCTCTCCTACGAGCAGTACTTC.

The chain carries TRBV27 and TRBJ2-3, with D possibly called TRBD1 or TRBD2 (5 bases each). The CDR3 runs 14 residues. Germline assignment: CDR1 MNHEY and CDR2 SMNVEV (reference sequence). The ends were cut back, 8 bases at V and 0 bases at J, with 12 bases in the middle. CDR3 DNA: TGTGCCAGCTCCTTGGGACGAAGCACAGATACGCAGTATTTT. This encodes CASSLGRSTDTQYF.

The chain combines TRBV13 with TRBJ2-3, with 10 bases fitting TRBD2. V dropped 4 bases and J dropped 5; count of bases not matched to a gene: 9. CDR1 PRHDT and CDR2 FYEKMQ come from the germline V gene (reference sequence). The CDR3 spans 16 residues. CDR3 protein: CASSSLAGGRLDTQYF. As DNA, the CDR3 is TGTGCCAGCAGCTCCTTAGCGGGAGGAAGATTAGATACGCAGTATTTT.

The rearrangement uses TRBV6-1 and TRBJ2-7; D tentatively reads TRBD1 or TRBD2 (5 bases each). In germline, CDR1 is MNHNS, CDR2 SASEGT. This CDR3 comprises 15 residues. V was shortened by 1 base and J by 7 bases, with 17 bases between the two germline ends. The CDR3 region is CASSEEPGAFGEQYF. DNA of the CDR3: TGTGCCAGCAGTGAAGAGCCCGGGGCCTTTGGGGAGCAGTACTTC.

CDR3 nucleotide sequence: TGTGCCAGCAGCGTAGGGCCGGGCTCTGGAAACACCATATATTTT. Encoded protein: CASSVGPGSGNTIYF. This chain joins TRBV9 and TRBJ1-3; D gene ambiguous. In germline, CDR1 is SGDLS, CDR2 YYNGEE. V was trimmed by 0 bases and J by 0 bases, leaving 7 bases between them. The CDR3 loop spans 15 amino acids.

The J gene is TRBJ2-2, the V gene TRBV7-7; D gene uncertain. The CDR3 is made up of 11 amino acids. Germline V gene data show CDR1 as SSHAT and CDR2 as FNYEAQ (reference sequence). In DNA, the CDR3 is TGTGCTACGAAACGGACCGGGGAGCTGTTTTTT. Amino acids: CATKRTGELFF. Together with reference TRBV7-7 and TRBJ2-2, the CDR3 gives the full variable domain: GAGVSQSPRYKVTKRGQDVTLRCDPISSHATLYWYQQALGQGPEFLTYFNYEAQPDKSGLPSDRFSAERPEGSISTLTIQRTEQRDSAMYRCATKRTGELFFGEGSRLTVL.

Only one count was recorded for this clone. The genes are TRBV6-5 and TRBJ2-7; perhaps TRBD1 as D (6 bases). V was trimmed by 4 bases and J by 7 bases, leaving 14 bases between them. Germline V lookup: CDR1 MNHEY, CDR2 SVGAGI. The CDR3 contains 13 residues. CDR3 DNA sequence: TGTGCCAGCAGTTTGTCAGGGGCCGGGGAGCAGTACTTC. This sequence encodes CASSLSGAGEQYF.

In its sample, this clone was seen once. V gene TRBV7-8 combines with J gene TRBJ2-7; 7 nucleotides line up with TRBD1. The CDR3 loop spans 15 amino acids. Germline CDR1 and CDR2: SGHVS and FQNEAQ. V shed 1 base, J shed 3 bases, and the junction held 6 bases outside the gene matches. The CDR3 sequence: CASSLVQGRGYEQYF. DNA for the CDR3: TGTGCCAGCAGCTTAGTACAGGGGAGAGGCTACGAGCAGTACTTC.

This sequence joins TRBV5-1 and TRBJ2-1, with D possibly TRBD1 on 5 matching bases. Per germline, CDR1 SGHRS and CDR2 YFSETQ. The CDR3 is 16 amino acids. Trimming left V 0 bases short and J 1 base short, with 11 bases between. The CDR3 sequence: CASSLVARASYNEQFF. CDR3 DNA sequence: TGCGCCAGCAGCTTGGTAGCCAGGGCGTCCTACAATGAGCAGTTCTTC. Looking up the rest from reference TRBV5-1 and TRBJ2-1 gives the full variable domain: KAGVTQTPRYLIKTRGQQVTLSCSPISGHRSVSWYQQTPGQGLQFLFEYFSETQRNKGNFPGRFSGRQFSNSRSEMNVSTLELGDSALYLCASSLVARASYNEQFFGPGTRLTVL.

The chain couples TRBV7-8 to TRBJ2-1; TRBD2 aligns across 12 bases. This CDR3 comprises 17 residues. Germline values: CDR1 SGHVS, CDR2 FQNEAQ. V was pared by 4 bases and J by 0 bases, with 4 bases of the junction left unmatched. The CDR3, as DNA: TGTGCCAGCAGCTCCTTGACTAGCGGGAGCTCCTACAATGAGCAGTTCTTC. Its protein product is CASSSLTSGSSYNEQFF.

The chain uses TRBV7-5 and TRBJ2-5. TRBV7-5 is shown as a pseudogene. The CDR3 totals 10 residues. Written as DNA, the CDR3 is TGTGCCAGAAGCCCGGATGGCCCCTACTTC. This translates into CARSPDGPYF.

The chain employs TRBV9 and TRBJ1-4; TRBD1 matches 9 bases. Trimming took 4 bases from V and 5 from J; bases not matched to a gene: 18. CDR3 length: 19 residues. CDR1 SGDLS and CDR2 YYNGEE come from the germline V gene. CDR3 loop: CASSPSPPGQGFTNEKLFF. Written as DNA, the CDR3 is TGTGCCAGCAGCCCCAGCCCCCCGGGACAGGGATTTACCAATGAAAAACTGTTTTTT.

V usage is TRBV19 and J usage is TRBJ1-1, with no clear D. Germline lookup yields CDR1 LNHDA and CDR2 SQIVND (reference sequence). V lost 3 bases and J 3 bases, leaving 11 bases between the germline ends. The CDR3 consists of 14 residues. CDR3 coding DNA: TGTGCCAGTAGTATTGGGCAAGGCTACACTGAAGCTTTCTTT. Translated: CASSIGQGYTEAFF.

The chain couples TRBV27 to TRBJ1-1; D unresolved. Germline V lookup: CDR1 MNHEY, CDR2 SMNVEV (reference sequence). V lost 10 bases and J lost 5, with 14 bases in between. CDR3 length equals 12 residues. CDR3 region: CATRRSGTEAFF. DNA of the CDR3: TGTGCCACCCGACGAAGTGGGACTGAAGCTTTCTTT.

The J gene is TRBJ1-2, the V gene TRBV9; D remains ambiguous. CDR3 length equals 16 residues. The V gene's germline CDR1 is SGDLS and CDR2 YYNGEE. Trimming shortened V by 0 bases and J by 4 bases, and 16 bases separated the two germline ends. The CDR3 is CASSVGAGPAAYGYTF. In nucleotides, the CDR3 is TGTGCCAGCAGCGTAGGCGCCGGACCCGCCGCCTATGGCTACACCTTC.

This chain joins TRBV11-2 and TRBJ2-4; TRBD2 matches at 9 bases. This CDR3 has 17 residues. Looked up from germline, CDR1 is SGHAT and CDR2 is FQNNGV. V lost 5 bases, J lost 1 base, and 9 bases stayed unmatched. This chain's CDR3 is CASSTLGAGGAKNIQYF. The CDR3 nucleotides read TGTGCCAGCAGCACCCTGGGAGCGGGAGGCGCCAAAAACATTCAGTACTTC.

In DNA form, the CDR3 reads TGTGCCAGTAGTTCCGCGACAGTTGAAGCTTTCTTT. Translated, it gives CASSSATVEAFF. The chain uses TRBV19 and TRBJ1-1; D might be TRBD1 (5 bases). CDR1 LNHDA and CDR2 SQIVND come from the germline V gene (reference sequence). V lost 5 bases, J lost 7 bases, and 11 bases lay in between. CDR3 size: 12 residues.

Written as DNA, the CDR3 is TGCGCCAGCAGCTTGATGGTAAACTATGGCTACACCTTC. It specifies CASSLMVNYGYTF. The chain links TRBV5-1 to TRBJ1-2, with no clear D. CDR3 length: 13 amino acids. V was pared by 1 base and J by 2 bases, with 6 bases between. Germline V gene sequence: CDR1 SGHRS, CDR2 YFSETQ.

The rearrangement joins TRBV7-9 to TRBJ2-3, with 7 bases that match TRBD2. Trimming took 5 bases from V and 0 from J; bases not matched to a gene: 8. Germline CDR1 reads SEHNR; CDR2 reads FQNEAQ (reference sequence). CDR3 length: 16 residues. In nucleotides, the CDR3 is TGTGCCAGCAGCGCCAGTGGGGGGGGTAGCACAGATACGCAGTATTTT. Its protein is CASSASGGGSTDTQYF. The full variable domain, completed using reference TRBV7-9 and TRBJ2-3, is DTGVSQNPRHKITKRGQNVTFRCDPISEHNRLYWYRQTLGQGPEFLTYFQNEAQLEKSRLLSDRFSAERPKGSFSTLEIQRTEQGDSAMYLCASSASGGGSTDTQYFGPGTRLTVL.

The rearrangement joins TRBV5-4 to TRBJ2-6; 9 bases are shared with TRBD1. J was trimmed by 0 bases and V by 3 bases; bases with no gene match: 7. The CDR3 has 18 amino acids. Germline CDR1 and CDR2: SGHNT and YYREEE (reference sequence). In DNA, the CDR3 is TGTGCCAGCAGCTCCCCGACAGGGGGAACCTCTGGGGCCAACGTCCTGACTTTC. The encoded protein is CASSSPTGGTSGANVLTF.

The chain couples TRBV19 to TRBJ1-3; 9 bases are a match to TRBD1. From germline, CDR1 is LNHDA and CDR2 SQIVND (reference sequence). Trimming removed 5 bases from V and 13 bases from J; junction bases left unmatched: 12. The CDR3 is made up of 14 amino acids. The CDR3 reads CASSRQGVSVRIYF. The CDR3 DNA follows: TGTGCCAGTAGTCGACAGGGGGTCTCCGTACGGATATATTTT.

The rearrangement uses TRBV10-3 and TRBJ2-5, with TRBD2 identical over 9 bases. CDR3 length equals 15 residues. Germline V gene lookup returns CDR1 ENHRY and CDR2 SYGVKD. The V gene end was trimmed by 11 bases and the J gene end by 5 bases; junction bases not matched to a gene: 15. CDR3 bases: TGTGCCTCAAAGGGTAGCGGGGGCAATACGGAGACCCAGTACTTC. Protein sequence: CASKGSGGNTETQYF.

The J gene is TRBJ2-5, the V gene TRBV11-3; D is possibly TRBD1 (5 bases). The CDR3 runs 13 residues. Trimming took 5 bases from V and 2 from J, leaving 9 bases between them. CDR1 and CDR2 (germline): SGHNT, YENEEA. This CDR3 is CASSPGIQETQYF. Here the CDR3 DNA reads TGTGCCAGCAGCCCAGGGATTCAAGAGACCCAGTACTTC.

This clone was picked up one time. The chain carries TRBV6-5 and TRBJ1-4; no firm D call. CDR1 is MNHEY and CDR2 is SVGAGI in the germline V gene. The CDR3 is 12 amino acids. The V end lost 3 bases, the J end lost 10 bases, and 9 bases lay between the germline ends. This CDR3 reads CASSYDRTKLFF. CDR3 sequence (DNA): TGTGCCAGCAGTTATGATAGGACAAAACTGTTTTTT.